The rows below give T cell receptor beta chains drawn from one sample of a study of shared clonotypes between healthy human individuals. Method: immunoSEQ multiplex PCR; TCRdb's copy keeps in-frame clones and lacks some. The table has about 2.4 million clones, roughly 93% seen once. The sample was naive CD4+ T cells from PBMCs. The receptors originated from a man in his late teens or twenties in good health. Some clones in this sample may be carry-over from other donors' samples. Both conserved end residues are part of each CDR3. The D gene is left open where the match is weak. Size is omitted from some rows. Given values are once, few, many or a class for expanded clones.

.,TRBJ2-7,.,TRBV28,CASSLPRDGIYEQYF,TGTGCCAGCAGTTTACCTAGAGATGGGATCTACGAGCAGTACTTC
.,TRBJ2-6,.,TRBV5-4,CASSLGQVVIRVNVLTF,TGTGCCAGCAGCTTGGGTCAGGTCGTAATTCGGGTCAACGTCCTGACTTTC
.,TRBJ2-3,once,TRBV7-6,CASSSKSRGSTDTQYF,TGTGCCAGCAGCTCCAAATCCAGGGGTAGCACAGATACGCAGTATTTT
.,TRBJ2-5,.,TRBV19,CASSIGITRGETQYF,TGTGCCAGTAGTATAGGTATCACCCGGGGAGAGACCCAGTACTTC
TRBD1,TRBJ1-6,.,TRBV27,CASRGQGAYNSPLHF,TGTGCCAGCAGGGGACAGGGGGCGTATAATTCACCCCTCCACTTT
.,TRBJ1-2,.,TRBV6-1,CASGGRGTNYGYTF,TGTGCCAGCGGCGGCCGCGGGACAAACTATGGCTACACCTTC
.,TRBJ2-7,.,TRBV7-3,CASSSRGSYEQYF,TGTGCCAGCAGCTCGAGGGGGAGCTACGAGCAGTACTTC
.,TRBJ2-7,.,TRBV23-1,CASSQKRHHPSLEQYF,TGCGCCAGCAGTCAGAAGAGACATCATCCCTCCCTGGAGCAGTACTTC
.,TRBJ2-1,.,TRBV5-5,CASSLAGHSYNEQFF,TGTGCCAGCAGCTTGGCGGGACATTCCTACAATGAGCAGTTCTTC
.,TRBJ1-1,once,TRBV19,CASTPDPWNTEAFF,TGTGCCAGTACTCCAGACCCGTGGAACACTGAAGCTTTCTTT
.,TRBJ2-1,.,TRBV28,CASTEGPVSYNEQFF,TGTGCCAGCACGGAGGGGCCTGTGTCCTACAATGAGCAGTTCTTC
.,TRBJ2-7,.,TRBV5-4,CASSPAGGRLYEQYF,TGTGCCAGCAGCCCTGCTGGTGGGAGACTCTACGAGCAGTACTTC
TRBD1,TRBJ2-5,.,TRBV5-6,CASSSIQGAGETQYF,TGTGCCAGCAGCTCCATACAGGGGGCTGGGGAGACCCAGTACTTC
TRBD2,TRBJ2-2,.,TRBV7-3,CASSITSANTGELFF,TGTGCCAGCAGCATCACTAGCGCGAACACCGGGGAGCTGTTTTTT
.,TRBJ1-1,once,TRBV6-6,CASNPRPPRDTEAFF,TGTGCCAGCAATCCCCGCCCCCCACGGGACACTGAAGCTTTCTTT
.,TRBJ2-2,.,TRBV7-3,CASSLNRAHTGELFF,TGTGCCAGCAGCTTAAACAGGGCCCACACCGGGGAGCTGTTTTTT
TRBD2,TRBJ2-2,.,TRBV11-2,CASSFPRTSGSLNSGELFF,TGTGCCAGCAGCTTCCCCCGGACTAGCGGGAGCCTGAACAGCGGGGAGCTGTTTTTT
.,TRBJ1-1,.,TRBV11-2,CASSTRTGNTEAFF,TGTGCCAGCAGCACCCGGACGGGGAACACTGAAGCTTTCTTT
.,TRBJ2-1,once,TRBV6-4,CASRDLDWPSNAPISGNEQFF,TGTGCCAGCAGAGACTTGGACTGGCCTAGCAACGCACCAATCAGCGGGAATGAGCAGTTCTTC
.,TRBJ1-1,.,TRBV2,CASSVTLLSPEAFF,TGTGCCAGCAGTGTAACTTTGTTGTCGCCTGAAGCTTTCTTT
TRBD2,TRBJ2-3,.,TRBV7-9,CASSSPSGESTDTQYF,TGTGCCAGCAGCTCCCCCAGCGGGGAGAGCACAGATACGCAGTATTTT
.,TRBJ1-5,.,TRBV6-5,CASSYSQGAHQPQHF,TGTGCCAGCAGTTACTCCCAGGGAGCCCATCAGCCCCAGCATTTT
TRBD1,TRBJ2-7,.,TRBV19,CASSIVGRGWWEQYF,TGTGCCAGTAGTATAGTTGGCAGGGGGTGGTGGGAGCAGTACTTC
.,TRBJ2-1,.,TRBV9,CASSVLRGEQFF,TGTGCCAGCAGCGTATTACGGGGTGAGCAGTTCTTC
.,TRBJ2-1,.,TRBV15,CATSSVGRDSYNEQFF,TGTGCCACCAGCAGCGTGGGGCGGGACTCCTACAATGAGCAGTTCTTC
.,TRBJ2-5,.,TRBV9,CASSVGDRFQETQYF,TGTGCCAGCAGCGTAGGGGATCGGTTCCAAGAGACCCAGTACTTC
.,TRBJ2-5,.,TRBV10-3,CAISEQETQYF,TGTGCCATCAGTGAACAAGAGACCCAGTACTTC
TRBD1,TRBJ1-5,.,TRBV2,CASRGGTGGGQPQHF,TGTGCCAGCAGAGGCGGGACAGGGGGCGGTCAGCCCCAGCATTTT
.,TRBJ1-1,.,TRBV5-1,CASSAAGGGNTEAFF,TGCGCCAGCAGCGCCGCAGGAGGTGGGAACACTGAAGCTTTCTTT
.,TRBJ2-6,.,TRBV5-6,CASSLVPAAGANVLTF,TGTGCCAGCAGCTTGGTGCCAGCAGCTGGGGCCAACGTCCTGACTTTC
.,TRBJ1-4,.,TRBV9,CASSAPWMQEKLFF,TGTGCCAGCAGCGCCCCGTGGATGCAGGAAAAACTGTTTTTT
.,TRBJ2-2,.,TRBV6-1,CASSGNRGPTGELFF,TGTGCCAGCAGTGGAAACCGGGGCCCGACCGGGGAGCTGTTTTTT
.,TRBJ2-1,.,TRBV7-6,CASSAQNRVHEQFF,TGTGCCAGCAGCGCCCAAAATAGAGTTCATGAGCAGTTCTTC
TRBD1,TRBJ2-5,.,TRBV19,CASKVRGSETQYF,TGTGCCAGTAAAGTCAGGGGGTCGGAGACCCAGTACTTC
.,TRBJ1-6,.,TRBV10-3,CASGSGTTNSPLHF,TGTGCCAGCGGCTCCGGGACAACTAATTCACCCCTCCACTTT
.,TRBJ2-5,.,TRBV7-9,CASSPNSEETQYF,TGTGCCAGCAGCCCGAACTCCGAAGAGACCCAGTACTTC
.,TRBJ1-5,.,TRBV2,CASSAVGKQPQHF,TGTGCCAGCAGTGCCGTCGGGAAACAGCCCCAGCATTTT
TRBD2,TRBJ2-3,.,TRBV5-1,CASGTSGNTDTQYF,TGCGCCAGCGGCACTAGCGGGAACACAGATACGCAGTATTTT
TRBD1,TRBJ2-5,.,TRBV2,CASRDRVYGTQYF,TGTGCCAGCAGAGACAGGGTTTACGGGACCCAGTACTTC
.,TRBJ2-2,.,TRBV14,CASSQDRLGFGELFF,TGTGCCAGCAGCCAGGACCGACTAGGATTCGGGGAGCTGTTTTTT
TRBD1,TRBJ1-1,few,TRBV11-2,CASSRHLQGAGDTEAFF,TGTGCCAGCAGCCGACACCTTCAGGGGGCCGGGGACACTGAAGCTTTCTTT
.,TRBJ2-3,.,TRBV10-2,CASSEWGQSTDTQYF,TGCGCCAGCAGTGAGTGGGGGCAGAGCACAGATACGCAGTATTTT
.,TRBJ2-1,.,TRBV10-3,CAISEPPHEQFF,TGTGCCATCAGTGAGCCCCCCCATGAGCAGTTCTTC
.,TRBJ1-4,.,TRBV6-1,CASSVRQLGEKLFF,TGTGCCAGCAGTGTCCGACAGCTTGGGGAAAAACTGTTTTTT
TRBD1,TRBJ1-5,.,TRBV15,CATSRDRGGQRQPQHF,TGTGCCACCAGCAGAGATCGTGGGGGACAGCGGCAGCCCCAGCATTTT
.,TRBJ2-5,.,TRBV18,CASSRGFEETQYF,TGTGCCAGCTCACGTGGCTTCGAAGAGACCCAGTACTTC
.,TRBJ1-1,.,TRBV10-3,CASSEDRVNTEAFF,TGTGCCAGCAGTGAGGACAGAGTGAACACTGAAGCTTTCTTT
TRBD2,TRBJ2-3,.,TRBV5-4,CASRPGASGTRGTDTQYF,TGTGCCAGCAGGCCGGGGGCTAGCGGGACAAGGGGCACAGATACGCAGTATTTT
.,TRBJ2-2,.,TRBV4-1,CASSPPPGNGSGELFF,TGCGCCAGCAGCCCACCCCCGGGAAACGGCTCTGGGGAGCTGTTTTTT
.,TRBJ1-1,few,TRBV7-9,CASSLEGTGTEAFF,TGTGCCAGCAGCTTAGAGGGGACTGGAACTGAAGCTTTCTTT
.,TRBJ1-2,.,TRBV7-3,CASSLIGQGSGYTF,TGTGCCAGCAGCTTAATCGGGCAGGGTAGTGGCTACACCTTC
.,TRBJ1-2,.,TRBV28,CASSVNGPGRGYTF,TGTGCCAGCAGTGTCAATGGGCCGGGACGTGGCTACACCTTC
.,TRBJ1-2,.,TRBV9,CASSVKGGGYTF,TGTGCCAGCAGCGTAAAAGGGGGTGGCTACACCTTC
TRBD2,TRBJ2-1,.,TRBV5-6,CASSSRDYPSNEQFF,TGTGCCAGCAGCTCGCGGGACTACCCTAGCAATGAGCAGTTCTTC
TRBD2,TRBJ2-3,.,TRBV9,CASSVAKSSGSSTDTQYF,TGTGCCAGCAGCGTAGCAAAATCTAGCGGGAGTAGCACAGATACGCAGTATTTT